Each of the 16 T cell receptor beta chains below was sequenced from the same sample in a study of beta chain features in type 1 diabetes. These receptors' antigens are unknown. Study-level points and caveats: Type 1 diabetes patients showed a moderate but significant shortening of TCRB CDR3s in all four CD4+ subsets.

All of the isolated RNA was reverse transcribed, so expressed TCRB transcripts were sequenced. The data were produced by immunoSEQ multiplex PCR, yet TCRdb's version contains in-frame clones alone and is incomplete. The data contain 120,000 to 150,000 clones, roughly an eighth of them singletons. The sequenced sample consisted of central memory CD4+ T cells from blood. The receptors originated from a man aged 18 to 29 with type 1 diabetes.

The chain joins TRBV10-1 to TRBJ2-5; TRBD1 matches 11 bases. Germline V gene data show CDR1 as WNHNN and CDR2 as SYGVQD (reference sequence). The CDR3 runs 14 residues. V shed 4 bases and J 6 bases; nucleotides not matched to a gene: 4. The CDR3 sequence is CASSAGQGAKTQYF. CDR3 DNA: TGCGCCAGCAGTGCAGGACAGGGGGCGAAGACCCAGTACTTC.

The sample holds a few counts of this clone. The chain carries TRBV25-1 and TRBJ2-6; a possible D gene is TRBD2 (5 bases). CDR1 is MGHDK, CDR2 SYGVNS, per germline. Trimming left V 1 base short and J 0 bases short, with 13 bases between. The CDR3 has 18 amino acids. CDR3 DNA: TGTGCCAGCAGTGAATCCCGGGGTAGGACCTCTGGGGCCAACGTCCTGACTTTC. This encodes CASSESRGRTSGANVLTF.

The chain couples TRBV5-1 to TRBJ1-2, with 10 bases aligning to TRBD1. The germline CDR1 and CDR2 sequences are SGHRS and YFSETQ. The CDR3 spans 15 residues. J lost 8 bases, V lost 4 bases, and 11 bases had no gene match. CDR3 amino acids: CASSPAGGTGDGYTF. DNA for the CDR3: TGCGCCAGCAGCCCCGCGGGTGGGACAGGGGACGGCTACACCTTC.

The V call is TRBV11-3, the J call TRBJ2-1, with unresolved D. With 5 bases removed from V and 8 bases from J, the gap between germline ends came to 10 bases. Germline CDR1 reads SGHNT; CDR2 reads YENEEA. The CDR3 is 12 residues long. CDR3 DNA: TGTGCCAGCAGCAAACTGAGCGATGAGCAGTTCTTC. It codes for CASSKLSDEQFF. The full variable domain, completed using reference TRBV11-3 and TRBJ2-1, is EAGVVQSPRYKIIEKKQPVAFWCNPISGHNTLYWYLQNLGQGPELLIRYENEEAVDDSQLPKDRFSAERLKGVDSTLKIQPAELGDSAVYLCASSKLSDEQFFGPGTRLTVL.

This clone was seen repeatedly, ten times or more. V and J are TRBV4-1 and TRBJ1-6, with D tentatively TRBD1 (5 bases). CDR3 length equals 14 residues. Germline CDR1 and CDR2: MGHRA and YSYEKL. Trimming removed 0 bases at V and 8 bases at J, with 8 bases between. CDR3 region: CASSQEAGYSPLHF. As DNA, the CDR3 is TGCGCCAGCAGCCAAGAGGCAGGGTATTCACCCCTCCACTTT.

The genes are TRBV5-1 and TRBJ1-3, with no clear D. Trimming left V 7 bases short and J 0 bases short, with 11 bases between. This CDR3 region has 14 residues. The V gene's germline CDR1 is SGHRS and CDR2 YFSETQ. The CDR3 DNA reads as TGCGCCAGCCATCCCGGGAACTCTGGAAACACCATATATTTT. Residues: CASHPGNSGNTIYF.

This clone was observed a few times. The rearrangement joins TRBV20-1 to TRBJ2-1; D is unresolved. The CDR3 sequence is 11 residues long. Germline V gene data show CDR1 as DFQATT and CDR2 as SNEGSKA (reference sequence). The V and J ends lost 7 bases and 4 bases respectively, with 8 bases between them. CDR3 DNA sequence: TGCAGTGTCGCTGATTACAATGAGCAGTTCTTC. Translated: CSVADYNEQFF.

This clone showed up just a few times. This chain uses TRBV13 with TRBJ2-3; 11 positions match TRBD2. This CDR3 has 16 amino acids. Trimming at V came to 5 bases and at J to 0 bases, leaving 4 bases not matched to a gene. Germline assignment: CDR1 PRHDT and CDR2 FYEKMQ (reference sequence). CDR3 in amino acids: CASSPGLAASTDTQYF. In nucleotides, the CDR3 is TGTGCCAGCAGCCCGGGACTAGCGGCTAGCACAGATACGCAGTATTTT. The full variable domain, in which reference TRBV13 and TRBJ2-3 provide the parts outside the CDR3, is AAGVIQSPRHLIKEKRETATLKCYPIPRHDTVYWYQQGPGQDPQFLISFYEKMQSDKGSIPDRFSAQQFSDYHSELNMSSLELGDSALYFCASSPGLAASTDTQYFGPGTRLTVL.

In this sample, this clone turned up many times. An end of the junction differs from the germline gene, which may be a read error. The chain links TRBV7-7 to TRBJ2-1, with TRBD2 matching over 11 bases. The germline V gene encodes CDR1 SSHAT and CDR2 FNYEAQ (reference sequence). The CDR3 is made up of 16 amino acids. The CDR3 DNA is TGTGCTAGCAGCCCAACCCCGGGACTAGCGGTACATGAGCAGTTCTTC. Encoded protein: CASSPTPGLAVHEQFF.

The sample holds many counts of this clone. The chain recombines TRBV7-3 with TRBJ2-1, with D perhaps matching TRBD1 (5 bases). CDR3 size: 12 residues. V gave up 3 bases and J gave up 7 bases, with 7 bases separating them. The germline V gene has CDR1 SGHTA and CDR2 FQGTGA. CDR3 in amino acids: CASSFRVNEQFF. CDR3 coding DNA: TGTGCCAGCAGCTTCAGGGTGAATGAGCAGTTCTTC.

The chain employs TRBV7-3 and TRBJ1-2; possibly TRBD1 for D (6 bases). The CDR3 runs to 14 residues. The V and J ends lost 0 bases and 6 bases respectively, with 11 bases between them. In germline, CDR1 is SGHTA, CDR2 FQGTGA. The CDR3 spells CASSLTGASDGYTF. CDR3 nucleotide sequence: TGTGCCAGCAGCTTAACGGGGGCCTCGGATGGCTACACCTTC.

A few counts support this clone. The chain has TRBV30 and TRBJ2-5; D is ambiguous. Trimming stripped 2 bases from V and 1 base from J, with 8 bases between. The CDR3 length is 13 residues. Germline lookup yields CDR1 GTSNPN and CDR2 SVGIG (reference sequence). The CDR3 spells CAWSRLSQETQYF. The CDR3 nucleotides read TGTGCCTGGAGTAGGCTGAGCCAAGAGACCCAGTACTTC.

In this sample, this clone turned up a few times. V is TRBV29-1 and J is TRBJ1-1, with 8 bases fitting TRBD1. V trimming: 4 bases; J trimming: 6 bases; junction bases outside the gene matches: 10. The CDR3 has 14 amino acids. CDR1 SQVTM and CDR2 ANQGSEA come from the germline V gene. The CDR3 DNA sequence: TGCAGCGTTGTGGGCGGACAGGGCAAAGCTGAAGCTTTCTTT. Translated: CSVVGGQGKAEAFF.

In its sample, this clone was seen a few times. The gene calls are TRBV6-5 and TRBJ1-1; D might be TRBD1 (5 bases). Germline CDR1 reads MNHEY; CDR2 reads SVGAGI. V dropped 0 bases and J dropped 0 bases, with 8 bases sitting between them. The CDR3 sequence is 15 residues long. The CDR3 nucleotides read TGTGCCAGCAGTTACTCTCTGACAGTGAACACTGAAGCTTTCTTT. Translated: CASSYSLTVNTEAFF.

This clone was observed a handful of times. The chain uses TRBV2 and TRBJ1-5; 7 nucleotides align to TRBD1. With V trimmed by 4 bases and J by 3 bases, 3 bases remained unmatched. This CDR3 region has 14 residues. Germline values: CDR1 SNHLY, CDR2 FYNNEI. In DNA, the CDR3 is TGTGCCAGCAGTGCAGGGGGAAACAATCAGCCCCAGCATTTT. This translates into CASSAGGNNQPQHF.

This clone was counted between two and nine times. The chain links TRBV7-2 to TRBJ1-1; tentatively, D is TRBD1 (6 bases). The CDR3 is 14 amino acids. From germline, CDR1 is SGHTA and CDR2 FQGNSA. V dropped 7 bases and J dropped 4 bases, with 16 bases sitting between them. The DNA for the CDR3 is TGTGCCAGCACCTACAGGGTTACAGGCACTGAAGCTTTCTTT. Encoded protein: CASTYRVTGTEAFF.